The TCR beta chain under discussion was sequenced for a study of cytomegalovirus exposure and HLA in healthy donors. CDR1 and CDR2 from the germline V gene are SGHNT and YYREEE (reference sequence). V was clipped by 4 bases and J by 1 base, with 14 bases between them. This CDR3 has 15 amino acids. Only in-frame clones appear in the TCRdb table, and some are missing; sequencing was by immunoSEQ multiplex PCR. The repertoire holds fewer than 150,000 clones, with approximately 84% as singletons. The chain uses TRBV5-4 and TRBJ1-1, with D perhaps matching TRBD1 (6 bases). The sequence came from a man in his thirties or forties in good health and CMV-seropositive. Material: PBMCs. For the CDR3, the DNA is TGTGCCAGCAGCCAATCACTGGACAGGAACACTGAAGCTTTCTTT. Translation: CASSQSLDRNTEAFF.